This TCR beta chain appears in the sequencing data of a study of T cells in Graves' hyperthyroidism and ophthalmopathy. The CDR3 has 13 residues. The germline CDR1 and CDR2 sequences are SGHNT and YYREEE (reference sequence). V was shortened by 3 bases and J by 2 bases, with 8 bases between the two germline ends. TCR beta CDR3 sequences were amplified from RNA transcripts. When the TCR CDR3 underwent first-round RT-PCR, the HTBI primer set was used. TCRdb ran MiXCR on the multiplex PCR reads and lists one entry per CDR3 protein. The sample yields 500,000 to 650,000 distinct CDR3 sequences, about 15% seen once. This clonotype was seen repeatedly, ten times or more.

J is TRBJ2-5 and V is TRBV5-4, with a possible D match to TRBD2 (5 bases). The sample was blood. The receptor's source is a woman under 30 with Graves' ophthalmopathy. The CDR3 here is CASSSTIQETQYF. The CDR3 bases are TGTGCCAGCAGCTCGACTATTCAAGAGACCCAGTACTTC.